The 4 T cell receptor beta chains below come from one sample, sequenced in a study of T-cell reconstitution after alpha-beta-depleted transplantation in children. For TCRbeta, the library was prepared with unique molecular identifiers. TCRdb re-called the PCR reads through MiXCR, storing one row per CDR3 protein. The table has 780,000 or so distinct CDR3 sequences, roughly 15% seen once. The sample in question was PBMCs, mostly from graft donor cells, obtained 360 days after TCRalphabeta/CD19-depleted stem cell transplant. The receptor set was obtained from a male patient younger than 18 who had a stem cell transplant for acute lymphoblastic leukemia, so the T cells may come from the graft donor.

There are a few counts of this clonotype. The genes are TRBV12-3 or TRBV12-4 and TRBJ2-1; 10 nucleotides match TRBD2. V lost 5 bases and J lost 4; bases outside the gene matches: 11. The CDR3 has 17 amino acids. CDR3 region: CASSPGLAVTGYNEQFF. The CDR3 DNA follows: TGTGCCAGCAGTCCCGGACTAGCGGTCACGGGGTACAATGAGCAGTTCTTC.

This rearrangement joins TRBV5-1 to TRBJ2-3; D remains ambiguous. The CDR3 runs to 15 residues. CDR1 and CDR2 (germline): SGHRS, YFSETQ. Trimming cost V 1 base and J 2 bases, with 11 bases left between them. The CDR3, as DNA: TGCGCCAGCAGCTTGAGAGACTTACCCACAGATACGCAGTATTTT. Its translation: CASSLRDLPTDTQYF.

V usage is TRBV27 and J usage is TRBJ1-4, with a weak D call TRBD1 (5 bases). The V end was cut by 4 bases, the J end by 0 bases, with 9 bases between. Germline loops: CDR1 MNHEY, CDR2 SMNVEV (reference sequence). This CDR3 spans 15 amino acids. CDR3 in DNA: TGTGCCAGCAGTTCGGGACGGGCAACTAATGAAAAACTGTTTTTT. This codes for CASSSGRATNEKLFF.

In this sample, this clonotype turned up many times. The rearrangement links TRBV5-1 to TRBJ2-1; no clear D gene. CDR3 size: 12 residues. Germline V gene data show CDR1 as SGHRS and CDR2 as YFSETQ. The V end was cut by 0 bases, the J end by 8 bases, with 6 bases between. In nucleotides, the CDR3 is TGCGCCAGCAGCTTGGCGTTGGATGAGCAGTTCTTC. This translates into CASSLALDEQFF.